The clone carrying this T cell receptor (beta chain) has more than one count but fewer than ten. The antigen is unknown. TCRdb re-called the 5' RACE reads through MiXCR, storing one row per CDR3 protein. The sample lists approximately 90,000 distinct CDR3 sequences; roughly 8.7% were seen once. These data are taken from a study of spatial heterogeneity in lung cancer. Study information: In the raw reads, each unique TCR and UMI combination was present more than ten times on average. Whole-study results and caveats: Ubiquitous expanded tumor TCRs were observed in blood more at resection than follow-up.

Time point defined: sample taken at primary tumor resection. Material for sequencing was whole RNA from tumor, nontumor lung or frozen PBMC, left unsorted. The cohort: approximately 74 early-stage, untreated non-small cell lung cancer patients. The CDR3 has 14 amino acids. Germline V lookup: CDR1 DFQATT, CDR2 SNEGSKA (reference sequence). The V gene lost 2 bases and the J gene lost 7 bases, with 14 bases spanning the gap. The rearrangement uses TRBV20-1 and TRBJ2-2; D possibly matches TRBD1 or TRBD2 (5 bases each). This sample comprised PBMCs, obtained at surgery. The sequence derives from a male donor with early-stage non-small cell lung cancer. The CDR3 coding sequence is TGCAGTGCTAGACCGAGAGGGGAAGACGGGGAGCTGTTTTTT. Encoded protein: CSARPRGEDGELFF.